These 18 T cell receptor beta chains originate from one sample sequenced in a study of blood T cell repertoires in COVID-19 (TCRdb year 2020). The library came from the immunoSEQ multiplex PCR assay. This is the immuneACCESS table as TCRdb keeps it, with only in-frame sequences that have V and J called. A part of the clones is gone; compared with another copy, unresolved V genes explain less than half, and the rest is unexplained. Present in this sample are nearly 400,000 clones, 89% of which were seen just once. The ten largest clones take up around 1.7% of the sample. The sequenced material came from PBMCs or T cells enriched from blood (not recorded which). The receptors derive from a woman aged 25 to 45 who had recovered from COVID-19.

The rearrangement joins TRBV7-9 to TRBJ2-3; D is perhaps TRBD1 (5 bases). CDR3 length equals 15 residues. V dropped 0 bases and J dropped 5 bases, with 12 bases sitting between them. Germline-derived CDR1 and CDR2 are SEHNR and FQNEAQ (reference sequence). The CDR3 nucleotides read TGTGCCAGCAGCTTAGCCCTGGGGCTTGTAGATACGCAGTATTTT. As protein: CASSLALGLVDTQYF.

The CDR3 sequence is CASRKGTEHEKLFF. CDR3 sequence (DNA): TGTGCCAGCAGGAAGGGGACAGAGCATGAAAAACTGTTTTTT. This chain connects TRBV7-2 to TRBJ1-4; TRBD1 agrees at 7 bases. Germline V gene data show CDR1 as SGHTA and CDR2 as FQGNSA. V was clipped by 6 bases and J by 6 bases; unmatched bases: 7. There are 14 residues in the CDR3.

Comments on this clone: The sample holds other DNA sequences that translate to the same CDR3. This rearrangement joins TRBV6-5 to TRBJ2-3; D possibly corresponds to TRBD1 (5 bases). The CDR3 has 13 amino acids. Germline loops: CDR1 MNHEY, CDR2 SVGAGI. V was cut by 6 bases and J by 0 bases, with 7 bases left in between. The CDR3 DNA follows: TGTGCCAGCAGAAGGGGTAGCACAGATACGCAGTATTTT. Its protein product is CASRRGSTDTQYF.

The chain recombines TRBV6-6 with TRBJ1-1; D ambiguous. Trimming pared 0 bases from V and 3 bases from J, leaving 14 bases between. CDR3 length: 16 residues. Germline assignment: CDR1 MNHNY and CDR2 SVGAGI (reference sequence). CDR3 nucleotides: TGTGCCAGCAGTTACTCGATAGCTACACGGGACACTGAAGCTTTCTTT. Translating it yields CASSYSIATRDTEAFF.

The CDR3 region is CASSFTGAYGYTF. DNA of the CDR3: TGCGCCAGCAGCTTTACAGGGGCCTATGGCTACACCTTC. This chain joins TRBV5-1 and TRBJ1-2; 7 nucleotides line up with TRBD1. The CDR3 is made up of 13 amino acids. The trim removed 2 bases at V and 4 bases at J, leaving 2 bases unmatched. Germline loops: CDR1 SGHRS, CDR2 YFSETQ.

This clone was counted a single time. The J gene is TRBJ1-2, the V gene TRBV15; 9 bases map to TRBD1. Germline CDR1 LNHNV, CDR2 YYDKDF (reference sequence). This CDR3 is built from 15 residues. J gave up 2 bases and V 0 bases, and 1 base lay outside the gene matches. The CDR3 nucleotides read TGTGCCACCAGCAGAGAAACAGGGGGCAACTATGGCTACACCTTC. The encoded protein is CATSRETGGNYGYTF.

The V call is TRBV6-5, the J call TRBJ1-2, with D possibly TRBD1 on 5 matching bases. V shed 2 bases and J shed 1 base, with 11 bases lying between them. The germline V gene has CDR1 MNHEY and CDR2 SVGAGI. The CDR3 sequence is 15 residues long. The CDR3 sequence is CASSYSMGGNYGYTF. The CDR3 DNA follows: TGTGCCAGCAGTTACAGCATGGGGGGTAACTATGGCTACACCTTC.

This chain joins TRBV10-3 and TRBJ1-1; TRBD1 might be the D (5 bases). V shed 1 base and J shed 5 bases, with 14 bases lying between them. CDR3 size: 15 residues. CDR1 and CDR2 from the germline V gene are ENHRY and SYGVKD. CDR3 in amino acids: CAISEFGQGITEAFF. The CDR3 DNA follows: TGTGCCATCAGTGAGTTCGGGCAGGGAATAACTGAAGCTTTCTTT.

The V gene is TRBV24-1, the J gene TRBJ2-3; TRBD2 matches 9 bases. Germline V gene sequence: CDR1 KGHDR, CDR2 SFDVKD. After removal of 2 bases from V and 3 bases from J, the junction contained 17 bases not matched to a gene. The CDR3 runs to 20 residues. The CDR3 reads CATSDSAGSGSFSGTDTQYF. CDR3 coding DNA: TGTGCCACCAGTGATTCGGCAGGTAGCGGGAGCTTTTCCGGAACAGATACGCAGTATTTT.

The V call is TRBV7-3, the J call TRBJ2-6, with 10 bases lining up with TRBD1. The germline CDR1 and CDR2 sequences are SGHTA and FQGTGA. This CDR3 spans 18 amino acids. The ends lost 5 bases at V and 0 bases at J; junction bases unmatched: 7. CDR3 sequence: CASSSPGTGASGANVLTF. In DNA form, the CDR3 reads TGTGCCAGCAGCAGCCCCGGGACAGGGGCCTCTGGGGCCAACGTCCTGACTTTC.

The chain combines TRBV28 with TRBJ1-1; TRBD1 matches at 7 bases. The germline CDR1 and CDR2 sequences are MDHEN and SYDVKM. The CDR3 extends over 16 amino acids. After removal of 3 bases from V and 1 base from J, the junction contained 8 bases not matched to a gene. The CDR3 reads CASSLETGLSNTEAFF. CDR3 sequence (DNA): TGTGCCAGCAGTTTGGAGACAGGGCTATCGAACACTGAAGCTTTCTTT. Using reference TRBV28 and TRBJ1-1 for the parts outside the CDR3, the full variable domain is DVKVTQSSRYLVKRTGEKVFLECVQDMDHENMFWYRQDPGLGLRLIYFSYDVKMKEKGDIPEGYSVSREKKERFSLILESASTNQTSMYLCASSLETGLSNTEAFFGQGTRLTVV.

V and J are TRBV30 and TRBJ2-7; 7 bases agree with TRBD1. Germline V gene lookup returns CDR1 GTSNPN and CDR2 SVGIG (reference sequence). The CDR3 is 12 residues long. Trimming cost V 3 bases and J 2 bases; bases outside gene matches: 1. The CDR3 DNA reads as TGTGCCTGGAGAGACAGGGCCTACGAGCAGTACTTC. Its translation: CAWRDRAYEQYF.

The V and J genes are TRBV27 and TRBJ1-1; a weak D match, TRBD1 (6 bases). Germline loops: CDR1 MNHEY, CDR2 SMNVEV (reference sequence). CDR3 length equals 13 residues. Trimming stripped 4 bases from V and 2 bases from J, with 8 bases between. The CDR3 region is CASSYGGNTEAFF. CDR3 in DNA: TGTGCCAGCAGTTATGGGGGCAACACTGAAGCTTTCTTT.

V is TRBV14 and J is TRBJ1-6, with 7 bases matching TRBD1. The CDR3 totals 12 residues. Unmatched junction bases numbered 4, after V lost 3 bases and J lost 14 bases. From germline, CDR1 is SGHDN and CDR2 FVKESK. The CDR3 DNA reads TGTGCCAGCAGCCAGGGCGGGACAGCCCTCCACTTT. This translates into CASSQGGTALHF.

This chain links TRBV6-5 with TRBJ1-2, with D tentatively TRBD1 (5 bases). Germline CDR1 is MNHEY and CDR2 is SVGAGI. This CDR3 contains 12 residues. V lost 8 bases, J lost 1 base, and 8 bases lay in between. CDR3 region: CASAGRNYGYTF. The CDR3 DNA sequence: TGTGCCAGCGCGGGACGTAACTATGGCTACACCTTC.

The chain is built from TRBV30 and TRBJ2-3; D is possibly TRBD2 (5 bases). The CDR3 is made up of 15 amino acids. Trimming removed 2 bases at V and 2 bases at J, with 14 bases between. The germline V gene has CDR1 GTSNPN and CDR2 SVGIG (reference sequence). CDR3 sequence reads: CAWSTAPRVTDTQYF. The CDR3, as DNA: TGTGCCTGGAGTACGGCCCCGAGGGTCACAGATACGCAGTATTTT.

In this sample, this clone turned up once. CDR3 region: CASSLEGSLQETQYF. The CDR3 DNA reads TGTGCCAGCAGTTTAGAGGGATCCCTTCAAGAGACCCAGTACTTC. This chain links TRBV28 with TRBJ2-5; tentative D call: TRBD2 (5 bases). CDR3 length equals 15 residues. Trimming left V 2 bases short and J 2 bases short, with 12 bases between. CDR1 is MDHEN, CDR2 SYDVKM, per germline. Full variable domain (rest looked up from reference TRBV28 and TRBJ2-5): DVKVTQSSRYLVKRTGEKVFLECVQDMDHENMFWYRQDPGLGLRLIYFSYDVKMKEKGDIPEGYSVSREKKERFSLILESASTNQTSMYLCASSLEGSLQETQYFGPGTRLLVL.

The chain links TRBV5-1 to TRBJ1-4, with 7 bases lining up with TRBD1. V lost 4 bases, J lost 0 bases, and 6 bases stayed unmatched. CDR1 and CDR2 from the germline V gene are SGHRS and YFSETQ. This CDR3 comprises 16 residues. In nucleotides, the CDR3 is TGCGCCAGCAGCCGGGGACAGCTCGCAACTAATGAAAAACTGTTTTTT. This gives the protein CASSRGQLATNEKLFF.